The clone carrying this TCR beta chain has at least ten counts. The target antigen is unknown. Germline assignment: CDR1 SGHRS and CDR2 YFSETQ. The CDR3 extends over 18 amino acids. V lost 3 bases to trimming and J lost 0 bases; unmatched junction nucleotides: 8. The record originates from a study of T-cell reconstitution after alpha-beta-depleted transplantation in children. Broader study findings: Reported findings indicate that, about two months after transplant, alpha-beta T cells came from several hundred expanded clones, which were derived from non-depleted graft cells. Some patients' high day-60 TCRbeta diversity was traced to surviving recipient T cells and thymic progenitors.

Unique molecular identifiers were used to barcode this TCRbeta library. Each CDR3 protein gets one entry after TCRdb re-called the PCR reads with MiXCR. The sample shows roughly 48,000 distinct CDR3 sequences, approximately 6.1% of them seen only once. The chain couples TRBV5-1 to TRBJ2-2, with 10 bases lining up with TRBD2. The receptor's source is a female patient aged 2-9 years who had a stem cell transplant for aplastic anemia, so the T cells may come from the graft donor. The specimen was PBMCs, mostly from graft donor cells, collected 60 days after TCRalphabeta/CD19-depleted stem cell transplant. Here the CDR3 DNA reads TGCGCCAGCAGCTGGACTACTAGCGGGGATACGAACACCGGGGAGCTGTTTTTT. Translated: CASSWTTSGDTNTGELFF.